This T cell receptor (beta chain) comes out of a study of STAT5B mutations in CD4+ large granular lymphocyte leukemia. Measured with immunoSEQ multiplex PCR; TCRdb has only the in-frame clones, and not every one. The data hold roughly 34,000 clones, with 76% observed a single time. Germline V CDR1 and CDR2: SGHDN, FVKESK. Trimming cost V 1 base and J 2 bases, with 9 bases left between them. CDR3 size: 15 residues. As regards this clone: The antigen is unknown.

The study's findings and limits: No patients shared main leukemic clonotypes, though approximately 26% appeared at low frequency elsewhere.

The TCR originated in a human donor in good health. The sample taken for sequencing was CD4+ T cells from blood buffy coats. The genes are TRBV14 and TRBJ1-5; D not certain. CDR3 DNA sequence: TGTGCCAGCAGCCAAGTGTGGCCGGGCAATCAGCCCCAGCATTTT. This gives the protein CASSQVWPGNQPQHF. Filled out from reference TRBV14 and TRBJ1-5, the complete variable domain reads EAGVTQFPSHSVIEKGQTVTLRCDPISGHDNLYWYRRVMGKEIKFLLHFVKESKQDESGMPNNRFLAERTGGTYSTLKVQPAELEDSGVYFCASSQVWPGNQPQHFGDGTRLSIL.